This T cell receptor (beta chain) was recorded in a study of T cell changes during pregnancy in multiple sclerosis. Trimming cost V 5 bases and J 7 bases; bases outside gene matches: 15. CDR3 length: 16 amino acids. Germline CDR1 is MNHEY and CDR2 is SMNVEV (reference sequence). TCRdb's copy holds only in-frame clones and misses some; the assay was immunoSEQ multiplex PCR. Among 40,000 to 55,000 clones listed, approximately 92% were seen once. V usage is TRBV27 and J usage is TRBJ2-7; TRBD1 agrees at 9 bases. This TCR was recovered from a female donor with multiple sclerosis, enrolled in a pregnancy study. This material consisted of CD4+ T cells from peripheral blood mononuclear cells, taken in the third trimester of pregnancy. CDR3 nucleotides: TGTGCCAGCAGTCCAAATACCGGGACAGGGTTGAGGGAGCAGTACTTC. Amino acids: CASSPNTGTGLREQYF.